The clone carrying this TCR beta chain was seen repeatedly, ten times or more. Its antigen is currently unknown. These data belong to a study of T cells in Graves' hyperthyroidism and ophthalmopathy. Findings and limits, study-wide: The majority of expanded thyroid clonotypes above 0.001 also appeared in blood.

V lost 11 bases to trimming and J lost 3 bases, with 14 bases between them. This CDR3 region has 12 residues. Per the germline V gene, CDR1 is MNHNS and CDR2 is SASEGT. Amplification of TCR beta CDR3 regions was performed using RNA transcripts as template. TCR CDR3 underwent first-round RT-PCR with the HTBI primer set. Via MiXCR, TCRdb re-called the multiplex PCR reads, giving one row per CDR3 protein. The profile shows hundreds of thousands of distinct CDR3 sequences, approximately 14% of them singletons. Sample: blood. The sequence derives from a woman aged 40 to 50 with Graves' ophthalmopathy. This chain joins TRBV6-1 and TRBJ2-7; no clear D. CDR3 amino acids: CAHRSGSYEQYF. DNA for the CDR3: TGTGCCCACCGCTCCGGTAGCTACGAGCAGTACTTC.